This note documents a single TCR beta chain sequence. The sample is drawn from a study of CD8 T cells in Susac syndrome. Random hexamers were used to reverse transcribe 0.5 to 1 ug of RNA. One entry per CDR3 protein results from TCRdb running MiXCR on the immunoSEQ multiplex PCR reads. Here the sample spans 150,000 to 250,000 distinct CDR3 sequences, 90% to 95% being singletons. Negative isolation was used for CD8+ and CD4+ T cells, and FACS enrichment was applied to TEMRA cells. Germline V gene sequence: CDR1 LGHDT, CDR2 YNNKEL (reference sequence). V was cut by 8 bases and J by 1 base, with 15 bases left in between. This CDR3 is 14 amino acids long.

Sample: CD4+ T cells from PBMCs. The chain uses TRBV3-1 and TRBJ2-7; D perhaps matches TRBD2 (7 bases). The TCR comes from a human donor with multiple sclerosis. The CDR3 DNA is TGTGCCAGCGGGAGGGGGGTTACGTCCTACGAGCAGTACTTC. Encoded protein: CASGRGVTSYEQYF.